This is a list of T cell receptor beta chains from one sample in a study of tumor-infiltrating lymphocytes in primary liver carcinoma. TCRdb analysed the multiplex PCR reads with MiXCR anew, one entry per CDR3 protein. The top ten clones hold more than 25% of a sample with 75,000 to 80,000 distinct CDR3 sequences, roughly 72% of them seen once. The sequencing sample was made of tumor-adjacent normal liver tissue. The source of these receptors is a middle-aged man with primary liver carcinoma and hepatitis B virus infection. CDR3s include the opening cysteine and the closing phenylalanine or tryptophan. The D gene is left open where the match is weak. Only some rows state a clone size, as once, few, many or a class for expanded clones.

CTSSYNSQETQYF	TGTACTAGCAGTTATAACAGTCAAGAGACCCAGTACTTC	-	-	TRBV11-2	TRBJ2-5
CASSIPTSASTDTQYF	TGTGCCAGCAGCATCCCCACTAGCGCCAGCACAGATACGCAGTATTTT	few	TRBD2	TRBV5-5	TRBJ2-3
CATTRLAGGTGELFF	TGTGCCACCACTCGACTAGCGGGAGGAACCGGGGAGCTGTTTTTT	-	TRBD2	TRBV2	TRBJ2-2
CANSGIVDTEAFF	TGTGCCAACAGTGGCATAGTGGACACTGAAGCCTTCTTT	-	-	TRBV10-3	TRBJ1-1
CNAVPLPAREYNEQFF	TGCAATGCGGTCCCCCTCCCGGCAAGGGAATACAATGAGCAGTTCTTC	once	-	TRBV20-1	TRBJ2-1
CARSVPPISGANVLSF	TGTGCCAGGAGTGTACCGCCGATCTCTGGGGCCAACGTCCTGTCTTTC	-	-	TRBV30	TRBJ2-6
CANAGTYNEQSF	TGTGCCAACGCAGGGACCTACAATGAGCAGTCCTTC	-	-	TRBV11-1	TRBJ2-1
CASRFSNQPQHF	TGTGCCAGCAGGTTCAGCAATCAGCCCCAGCATTTT	-	-	TRBV6-1	TRBJ1-5
CASSFRLRGNLGETQYF	TGTGCCAGCAGCTTTCGACTACGAGGAAACCTGGGTGAGACCCAGTACTTC	-	-	TRBV5-5	TRBJ2-5
CASTSTGRRYQPQHF	TGCGCCAGCACTTCGACAGGTCGCCGTTATCAGCCCCAGCATTTT	many	-	TRBV10-1	TRBJ1-5
CASSLAGGETQYF	TGTGCCAGCAGCTTAGCAGGAGGAGAGACCCAGTACTTC	-	-	TRBV11-1	TRBJ2-5
CARSLDPWPSGRGETPYF	TGTGCCAGAAGCTTAGATCCGTGGCCTAGCGGGAGAGGAGAGACCCCGTACTTC	-	TRBD2	TRBV11-2	TRBJ2-5
CASSLTSGSETQYF	TGTGCCAGCTCACTGACTAGCGGGAGTGAGACCCAGTACTTC	few	TRBD2	TRBV18	TRBJ2-5
CASSLGTGGGETQYF	TGTGCAAGCAGCTTAGGGACAGGGGGCGGCGAGACCCAATACTTC	-	TRBD1	TRBV11-2	TRBJ2-5
CASSRTNGSFYEQYF	TGTGCCAGCAGCCGGACTAACGGGAGTTTCTACGAGCAGTACTTC	-	-	TRBV7-9	TRBJ2-7
CAREGWDEQFF	TGTGCCAGAGAGGGGTGGGATGAGCAGTTCTTC	-	-	TRBV6-1	TRBJ2-1
CASSQNLMGGPALETQYF	TGTGCCAGCAGCCAAAATCTGATGGGAGGGCCGGCTTTAGAGACCCAGTACTTC	-	TRBD2	TRBV4-2	TRBJ2-5
CVSSLTRGLCYEQYF	TGTGTCAGCAGCCTGACCCGGGGATTGTGCTACGAGCAGTACTTC	-	-	TRBV11-2	TRBJ2-7
CASSLRGTDTMELFF	TGTGCCAGCAGCTTACGCGGGACGGACACCATGGAGCTGTTTTTT	-	-	TRBV5-4	TRBJ2-2
CSVIDNIEAFF	TGCAGCGTTATCGATAACATTGAAGCTTTCTTT	-	-	TRBV29-1	TRBJ1-1
CASSVQGVTNEKLLF	TGTGCCAGCAGTGTGCAGGGGGTAACTAATGAAAAACTGCTTTTT	-	TRBD1	TRBV6-1	TRBJ1-4
CASGDTGTGNEQCF	TGTGCCAGCGGCGATACCGGGACAGGGAACGAGCAGTGCTTC	-	TRBD1	TRBV2	TRBJ2-7
CASSFSYSRNEQFF	TGCGCCAGCAGCTTTAGTTATAGCCGCAATGAGCAGTTCTTC	once	-	TRBV5-1	TRBJ2-1
CSVDEHGMETQHF	TGCAGCGTTGACGAACATGGGATGGAGACCCAGCACTTC	-	-	TRBV29-1	TRBJ2-5
CASRGVTSRNLGTQYF	TGCGCTAGCAGGGGTGTGACTAGCAGGAATTTGGGGACCCAGTACTTC	-	-	TRBV10-2	TRBJ2-5
CAGSQDRETPEQYF	TGCGCCGGCAGCCAAGATCGGGAGACTCCTGAGCAGTACTTC	-	-	TRBV4-3	TRBJ2-7
CASSQDLESGYSF	TGTGCCAGCAGCCAAGATTTGGAGTCAGGCTACAGCTTC	-	-	TRBV14	TRBJ1-2
CASSLVGLSSSYNEQFF	TGTGCCAGCAGCTTAGTCGGTCTCTCGAGCTCCTACAATGAGCAGTTCTTC	many	-	TRBV11-2	TRBJ2-1
CASNPDGGENTGELFF	TGTGCCAGCAACCCGGATGGCGGAGAGAACACCGGGGAGCTGTTTTTT	-	-	TRBV5-4	TRBJ2-2
CAWSVQPISGANVLTF	TGTGCCTGGAGTGTACAGCCGATCTCTGGAGCCAACGTCCTGACTTTC	-	-	TRBV30	TRBJ2-6
CSARTNGNSPLHF	TGCAGTGCTAGAACAAATGGGAATTCACCCCTCCACTTT	few	-	TRBV20-1	TRBJ1-6
CTSSFEDTLYF	TGTACCAGCAGTTTCGAAGATACGCTATATTTT	-	-	TRBV2	TRBJ2-3
CSAEGGEQYF	TGCAGCGCTGAGGGGGGTGAGCAGTATTTC	once	-	TRBV29-1	TRBJ2-7
CASRDYREYEQYF	TGTGCCAGCCGGGATTACAGGGAATACGAGCAGTACTTC	many	-	TRBV6-1	TRBJ2-7
CASNRIGNSPLHF	TGTGCCAGCAATAGGATAGGGAATTCACCCCTCCACTTT	-	-	TRBV6-5	TRBJ1-6
CASLRTELRYEQYF	TGTGCCAGCCTCAGGACGGAGTTAAGATACGAGCAGTACTTC	-	-	TRBV6-1	TRBJ2-7
CASGTQGFGDTIYF	TGTGCCAGCGGAACACAGGGGTTCGGGGACACCATATATTTT	-	TRBD1	TRBV2	TRBJ1-3
CAISEIRLRTYEQYF	TGTGCCATCAGTGAGATCAGGTTAAGGACTTACGAGCAGTACTTC	medium-sized	-	TRBV10-3	TRBJ2-7
CAIRDLPTVSYNEQFF	TGTGCCATCAGAGACCTGCCGACTGTCTCCTATAATGAGCAGTTCTTC	few	-	TRBV10-3	TRBJ2-1